The rows below give T cell receptor beta chains drawn from one sample of a study of T cell repertoires in cytomegalovirus infection. No antigen is known for these receptors. TCRdb itself ran the reads through MiXCR, one entry per CDR3 protein. The table shows roughly 920,000 distinct CDR3 sequences, with approximately 30% occurring only once. The specimen comprised cultured CD8+ T cells from PBMCs, sampled from culture after CMV antigen stimulation. Receptors were obtained from a human donor in good health (CMV status not recorded). Some clones in this sample may be carry-over from other donors' samples. CDR3s include the opening cysteine and the closing phenylalanine or tryptophan. Fields, in order: D gene, J gene, clone size, V gene, CDR3 DNA, CDR3 protein. The D gene is left open where the match is weak. Rows give clone size only sometimes, using once, few, many, or a class for an expanded clone.

>.|TRBJ2-1|many|TRBV7-6
TGTGCCAGCAGCTTAGCGCTGCGAGATTTCAACAATGAGCAGTTCTTC
CASSLALRDFNNEQFF
>.|TRBJ1-5|.|TRBV7-9
TGTGCCAGCAGCCTGGGGGGTGGGATTAATCAGCCCCAGCATTTT
CASSLGGGINQPQHF
>TRBD2|TRBJ2-7|few|TRBV27
TGTGCCAGCAGTTTAAGGGGTAGCGGGGGGCAGGACGAGCAGTACTTC
CASSLRGSGGQDEQYF
>TRBD1|TRBJ1-2|.|TRBV12-3/TRBV12-4
TGTGCCTTAAAAGGGGACAGGTCCTATGGCTACACCTTC
CALKGDRSYGYTF
>.|TRBJ2-7|.|TRBV6-1
TGTGCCAGCAGTGAACATCGGACAGTCGGTTACGAGCAGTACTTC
CASSEHRTVGYEQYF
>.|TRBJ2-1|.|TRBV5-6
TGTGCCAGCAGCGTGCGGGACGGAGTCAGTGATGAGCAGTTCTTC
CASSVRDGVSDEQFF
>TRBD1|TRBJ1-1|.|TRBV4-1
TGCGCCAGCAGCCAAGGGTCAGGGGGCCTTTTTGAAGCTTTCTTT
CASSQGSGGLFEAFF
>.|TRBJ1-2|.|TRBV20-1
TGCAGAGCTAGATCCGGGGGCTACACCTTC
CRARSGGYTF
>.|TRBJ2-5|.|TRBV14
TGTGCCAGCAGCCAAGAATTTACGCCGGAGACCCAGTACTTC
CASSQEFTPETQYF
>.|TRBJ1-2|.|TRBV9
TGTGCCAGCAGTAATCATGGCTACACCTTC
CASSNHGYTF
>.|TRBJ2-5|.|TRBV7-6
TGTGCCAGCAGCACAGACCACGCCATAAGGGAGACCCAGTACTTC
CASSTDHAIRETQYF
>TRBD2|TRBJ2-7|.|TRBV5-4
TGTGCCAGCAGATTTCAAACCGTGCGGGAGTCCCCCTACGAGCAGTACTTC
CASRFQTVRESPYEQYF
>.|TRBJ2-3|.|TRBV28
TGTGCCAGCAGTTTCTGGGTGGGGACCCTGACCGACCGCACAGATACGCAGTATTTT
CASSFWVGTLTDRTDTQYF
>.|TRBJ2-6|.|TRBV10-3
TGTGCCATCAGCGGCCCGGGACAACAGTCTGGGGCCAACGTCCTGACTTTC
CAISGPGQQSGANVLTF
>.|TRBJ1-1|.|TRBV5-4
TGTGCCAGCAGCTCGCCCGGGCTCCCCCTCCCGAACACTGAAGCTTTCTTT
CASSSPGLPLPNTEAFF
>.|TRBJ2-5|.|TRBV14
TGTGCCAGCAGCCAAAGACGGGGGGCACGAGAGACCCAGTACTTC
CASSQRRGARETQYF
>TRBD1|TRBJ1-2|.|TRBV19
TGTGCCAGTAGTATTGGAGGGGGCGGCTATGGCTACACCTTC
CASSIGGGGYGYTF
>.|TRBJ1-4|.|TRBV7-9
TGTGCCAGCAGCTTAGGGCACATTCACAGGGATGAAAAACTGTTTTTT
CASSLGHIHRDEKLFF
>.|TRBJ2-1|many|TRBV7-9
TGTGCCAGCAGCTTGGGCGGGACAGTCGATCGAGAGCAGTTCTTC
CASSLGGTVDREQFF
>TRBD1|TRBJ1-5|few|TRBV9
TGTGCCAGCAGCGTAGAGGGGGCATATCAGCCCCAGCATTTT
CASSVEGAYQPQHF
>.|TRBJ1-2|many|TRBV7-6
TGTGCCACCACCCAATACGATGGCTACACCTTC
CATTQYDGYTF
>.|TRBJ1-1|many|TRBV5-1
TGCGCCAGCAGCTTTCCGGGAGGACCTCTAGGCACTGAAGCTTTCTTT
CASSFPGGPLGTEAFF
>.|TRBJ1-1|.|TRBV6-5
TGTGTCAGCAGTTTTACTCTCTCGGGGAACACTGAAGCTTTCTTT
CVSSFTLSGNTEAFF
>TRBD1|TRBJ1-2|few|TRBV27
TGTGCCAGCAGCTTTAAACAGGGGGAGCCACTATCCGGCTACACCTTC
CASSFKQGEPLSGYTF
>.|TRBJ2-5|.|TRBV24-1
TGTGCCACCAGTGGGAGACAAGGAAAGGGCGAGACCCAGTACTTC
CATSGRQGKGETQYF
>.|TRBJ2-2|.|TRBV29-1
TGCAGCGTTGAACCACTTATTACCGGGGAGCTGTTTTTT
CSVEPLITGELFF
>.|TRBJ2-1|few|TRBV4-1
TGCGCCAGCAGCCGGGAGGGGGGGCATGTAGTAGATGAGCAGTTCTTC
CASSREGGHVVDEQFF
>.|TRBJ2-3|.|TRBV27
TGTGCCAGCAGTTTGATTACGGGTGGGGGGTGGGCAGATACGCAGTATTTT
CASSLITGGGWADTQYF
>.|TRBJ1-1|few|TRBV18
TGTGCCAGCTCACCACAGGGGCTCGGGGTGAGCACTGAAGCTTTCTTT
CASSPQGLGVSTEAFF
>TRBD1|TRBJ2-7|few|TRBV7-9
TGTGCCAGCAGCTTAAGACAGGGGGCTTCCTACGAGCAGTACTTC
CASSLRQGASYEQYF
>TRBD1|TRBJ1-1|few|TRBV7-9
TGTGCCAGCAGGTCAGGGACAGATTACACTGAAGCTTTCTTT
CASRSGTDYTEAFF
>.|TRBJ1-4|.|TRBV7-6
TGTGCCAGCAGCTCAACAGGGAGTCGGGAAAAACTGTTTTTT
CASSSTGSREKLFF
>.|TRBJ1-2|.|TRBV11-2
TGTGCCAGCAGCTTAGTCCCCCTTGACAAAACCAACCGGGGCTACACCTTC
CASSLVPLDKTNRGYTF
>TRBD1|TRBJ2-7|.|TRBV29-1
TGCAGCGTTATCCGGGACAGCACCTACGAGCAGTACTTC
CSVIRDSTYEQYF
>.|TRBJ1-6|few|TRBV20-1
TGCAGTGCAGAAGATGGAGAGCTTAATTCACCCCTCCACTTT
CSAEDGELNSPLHF
>TRBD2|TRBJ2-1|.|TRBV19
TGTGCCAGTAGTACACTTCTAGCGGGGACATTCTACAATGAGCAGTTCTTC
CASSTLLAGTFYNEQFF
>.|TRBJ2-2|few|TRBV19
TGTGCCAGTAGTAGAGCGGTACCGAACACCGGGGAGCTGTTTTTT
CASSRAVPNTGELFF
>.|TRBJ1-5|.|TRBV19
TGTGCCAGCACTTACTCGAACGGGGATCAGCCCCAGCATTTT
CASTYSNGDQPQHF
>.|TRBJ2-7|few|TRBV19
TGTGCCAGTAGTGTCGCGACAGTTTACGAGCAGTACTTC
CASSVATVYEQYF
>.|TRBJ2-1|.|TRBV7-6
TGTGCCAGCATTTCGGAGGGGGCGGGGAATGAGCAGTTCTTC
CASISEGAGNEQFF
>.|TRBJ2-4|.|TRBV6-6
TGTGCCAGCAGTTACACGCCTAGTGACATTCAGTACTTC
CASSYTPSDIQYF